This TCR beta chain is drawn from a study of T cells in Graves' hyperthyroidism and ophthalmopathy. Study-wide results and caveats: Blood shared most expanded thyroid clonotypes above 0.001.

RNA transcripts were the template for amplifying TCR beta CDR3 regions. RT-PCR in the first round (using the HTBI primer set) targeted the TCR CDR3. MiXCR, applied by TCRdb to the multiplex PCR reads, yields one record per CDR3 protein. The data show about 400,000 distinct CDR3 sequences, approximately 14% seen once. In the case of this clonotype: No antigen is known for it. This may come from a read error, since a much larger clone is one base off.

Trimming removed 0 bases at V and 9 bases at J, with 9 bases between. Germline V lookup: CDR1 MNHEY, CDR2 SMNVEV (reference sequence). The CDR3 is 13 residues long. The origin of this receptor is a young man with Graves' ophthalmopathy. The chain has TRBV27 and TRBJ1-5; tentatively, D is TRBD1 (6 bases). The sample was blood. The CDR3 sequence: CASSLSRGGPQHF. As DNA, the CDR3 is TGTGCCAGCAGTTTATCCCGAGGGGGGCCCCAGCATTTT.